The T cell receptor beta chain under discussion was sequenced for a study of tumor-infiltrating lymphocytes in oesophageal squamous cell carcinoma. This clonotype has ten or more counts. TCRdb analysed the PCR reads with MiXCR anew, one entry per CDR3 protein. The sample carries over 14,000 distinct CDR3 sequences, 45% to 50% recorded once. CDR3 size: 16 residues. V was trimmed by 1 base and J by 3 bases, leaving 12 bases between them. Germline CDR1 is SGHAT and CDR2 is FQNNGV. The sequence was collected from a male donor with esophageal squamous cell carcinoma. The chain has TRBV11-2 and TRBJ2-2; D unresolved. Sample: blood. Written as DNA, the CDR3 is TGTGCCAGCAGCTTAGTGGCCGGGTTCGACACCGGGGAGCTGTTTTTT. Its protein product is CASSLVAGFDTGELFF.